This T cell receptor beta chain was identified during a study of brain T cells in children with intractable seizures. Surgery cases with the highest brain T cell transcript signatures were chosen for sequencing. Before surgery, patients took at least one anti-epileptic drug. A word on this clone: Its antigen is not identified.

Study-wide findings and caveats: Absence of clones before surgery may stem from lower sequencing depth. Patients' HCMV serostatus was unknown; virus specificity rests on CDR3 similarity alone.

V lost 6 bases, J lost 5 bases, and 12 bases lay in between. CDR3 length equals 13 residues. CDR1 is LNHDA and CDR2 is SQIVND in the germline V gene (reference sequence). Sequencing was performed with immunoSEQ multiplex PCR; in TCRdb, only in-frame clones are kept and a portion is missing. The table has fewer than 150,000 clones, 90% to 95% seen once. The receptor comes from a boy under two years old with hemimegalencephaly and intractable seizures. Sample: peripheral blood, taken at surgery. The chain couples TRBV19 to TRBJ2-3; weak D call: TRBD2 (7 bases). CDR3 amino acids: CASRRGAVDTQYF. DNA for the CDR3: TGTGCCAGTAGACGGGGGGCGGTAGATACGCAGTATTTT. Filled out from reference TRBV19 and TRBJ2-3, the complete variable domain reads DGGITQSPKYLFRKEGQNVTLSCEQNLNHDAMYWYRQDPGQGLRLIYYSQIVNDFQKGDIAEGYSVSREKKESFPLTVTSAQKNPTAFYLCASRRGAVDTQYFGPGTRLTVL.